This T cell receptor beta chain was recorded in a study of cytomegalovirus exposure and HLA in healthy donors. General study points: A later analysis showed HLA-associated TCR beta chains outstripping equally common others in clonal expansion.

On this clone: What it binds is not known.

Vbeta (60) and Jbeta (13) primers were used in the PCR. The table came from immunoSEQ multiplex PCR; TCRdb's copy has only in-frame clones and leaves some out. Here the sample spans some 120,000 clones, roughly 70% being singletons. The TCR was taken from a woman aged 40 to 50 in good health and CMV-seropositive. The sequencing input was PBMCs.

CDR3 sequence (DNA): TGTGCCAGCAGCCCGGACAGGGGAAACTCCTACGAGCAGTACTTC. It codes for CASSPDRGNSYEQYF. This chain connects TRBV7-7 to TRBJ2-7, with 9 bases lining up with TRBD1. The CDR3 sequence is 15 residues long. V lost 5 bases, J lost 0 bases, and 5 bases stayed unmatched. The germline gives CDR1 SSHAT, CDR2 FNYEAQ (reference sequence).